The 10 T cell receptor beta chains below all came from one sample that was sequenced in a study of T cell repertoires in cytomegalovirus infection. Which antigens these TCRs recognize remains unknown. TCRdb itself ran the reads through MiXCR, one entry per CDR3 protein. The profile shows 140,000 to 150,000 distinct CDR3 sequences, more than 30% of them singletons. Source: CD8+ T cells from cultured PBMCs, taken from culture after CMV antigen stimulation. These receptors all come from a human donor in good health (CMV status not recorded). Some clones in this sample may be carry-over from other donors' samples.

The gene calls are TRBV12-3 or TRBV12-4 and TRBJ2-1, with D possibly TRBD2 on 6 matching bases. The V end was cut by 8 bases, the J end by 2 bases, with 16 bases between. This CDR3 is 15 amino acids long. This chain's CDR3 is CASFMRGTTYNEQFF. As DNA, the CDR3 is TGTGCCAGCTTTATGCGGGGAACCACCTACAATGAGCAGTTCTTC.

J is TRBJ2-1 and V is TRBV20-1; possibly TRBD1 for D (5 bases). Germline V lookup: CDR1 DFQATT, CDR2 SNEGSKA (reference sequence). This CDR3 has 12 residues. V was pared by 7 bases and J by 2 bases, with 9 bases between. In nucleotides, the CDR3 is TGCAGTGGGGGCCTTCCCTACAATGAGCAGTTCTTC. It translates to CSGGLPYNEQFF.

For the CDR3, the DNA is TGTGCCAGCAGTCCAATCACGGCAGGGTACCACGAGCAGTACTTC. Translation gives CASSPITAGYHEQYF. V gene TRBV27 combines with J gene TRBJ2-7; D perhaps matches TRBD1 (5 bases). Germline V gene lookup returns CDR1 MNHEY and CDR2 SMNVEV (reference sequence). The CDR3 spans 15 residues. The V end lost 5 bases, the J end lost 5 bases, and 19 bases lay between the germline ends.

The chain combines TRBV19 with TRBJ1-1; D remains ambiguous. V lost 7 bases to trimming and J lost 5 bases, with 11 bases between them. CDR1 is LNHDA, CDR2 SQIVND, per germline (reference sequence). The CDR3 sequence is 12 residues long. CDR3 coding DNA: TGTGCCAGTACCCTAGGTGGAACTGAAGCTTTCTTT. Translated: CASTLGGTEAFF.

This clonotype was detected a few times. The chain has TRBV4-1 and TRBJ2-7, with a weak D call TRBD2 (5 bases). V was trimmed by 0 bases and J by 4 bases, leaving 13 bases between them. CDR3 length equals 15 residues. Per the germline V gene, CDR1 is MGHRA and CDR2 is YSYEKL. Here the CDR3 reads CASSQEPARVYEQYF. The CDR3 DNA sequence: TGCGCCAGCAGCCAAGAGCCAGCGCGGGTGTACGAGCAGTACTTC.

The chain recombines TRBV6-6 with TRBJ1-6, with D uncertain. V was pared by 7 bases and J by 7 bases, with 11 bases between. The CDR3 has 13 amino acids. Per the germline V gene, CDR1 is MNHNY and CDR2 is SVGAGI (reference sequence). The CDR3 is CASKEVGNSPLHF. CDR3 in DNA: TGTGCCAGCAAGGAAGTCGGCAATTCACCCCTCCACTTT.

The V call is TRBV12-3 or TRBV12-4, the J call TRBJ1-2; 7 bases fit TRBD1. This CDR3 comprises 15 residues. J lost 4 bases, V lost 6 bases, and 11 bases had no gene match. In DNA, the CDR3 is TGTGCCAGCAGCCAGGGTAGGGGGCTTCCCTATGGCTACACCTTC. This encodes CASSQGRGLPYGYTF.

This clonotype was seen a single time. This rearrangement joins TRBV7-9 to TRBJ2-7; TRBD2 matches at 7 bases. V shed 0 bases and J 1 base; nucleotides not matched to a gene: 6. This CDR3 spans 16 amino acids. Germline V lookup: CDR1 SEHNR, CDR2 FQNEAQ (reference sequence). The CDR3 sequence: CASSLARGTLSYEQYF. Written as DNA, the CDR3 is TGTGCCAGCAGCTTAGCGCGGGGGACGCTATCCTACGAGCAGTACTTC.

The chain employs TRBV27 and TRBJ2-3, with 7 bases that match TRBD2. The V segment lost 8 bases and the J segment 0 bases; nucleotides outside the gene matches: 11. This CDR3 has 16 residues. CDR1 is MNHEY, CDR2 SMNVEV, per germline (reference sequence). The CDR3 DNA sequence: TGTGCCAGCTCCCCCCAGGCTAGCGGTAGCACAGATACGCAGTATTTT. This sequence encodes CASSPQASGSTDTQYF.

Only a few counts were recorded for this clonotype. The chain couples TRBV2 to TRBJ2-7; the D gene is possibly TRBD1 (6 bases). The CDR3 extends over 14 amino acids. V lost 3 bases and J 4 bases, leaving 13 bases between the germline ends. Germline V gene sequence: CDR1 SNHLY, CDR2 FYNNEI. In DNA, the CDR3 is TGTGCCAGCAGTGACGACAGGAGACGATACGAGCAGTACTTC. Translating gives CASSDDRRRYEQYF.